The clone carrying this T cell receptor beta chain was seen a few times. The sample originates from a study of blood T cell repertoires in COVID-19. The overall study: There were acute and convalescent COVID-19 samples, and they came from the United States, Italy and Spain. The analysed material was cDNA or gDNA that came from T cells, B-cell-depleted T cells, or PBMCs.

Trimming at V came to 0 bases and at J to 3 bases, leaving 4 bases not matched to a gene. Looked up from germline, CDR1 is MGHRA and CDR2 is YSYEKL. This CDR3 has 15 amino acids. How the authors handled the data: The authors estimated nucleated cell counts from reference gene primer amplification. The protocol was immunoSEQ multiplex PCR, while the TCRdb copy is restricted to in-frame clones and leaves out a portion. That table gives V, J and clone size, and the DNA gave D and trimming. The sample contains 50,000 to 75,000 clones, around 80% of which appear only once. This receptor was identified in a man in his 60s with acute or convalescent COVID-19. The chain uses TRBV4-1 and TRBJ1-2, with 7 nucleotides matching TRBD1. The sequencing input was peripheral blood. CDR3 in amino acids: CASSQDRQGDYGYTF. Here the CDR3 DNA reads TGCGCCAGCAGCCAAGATCGCCAGGGGGACTATGGCTACACCTTC.